The next 18 T cell receptor beta chains were all read from a single sample in a study of control samples from healthy donors and cancer patients. Assay used: immunoSEQ multiplex PCR; TCRdb lists only in-frame clones, some missing. Seen here are around 93,000 clones, almost 90% observed once, and the top ten hold approximately 14%. Specimen: blood. The receptor set was obtained from a man aged 25-45 years in good health.

A single count supports this clone. V usage is TRBV3-1 (or the pseudogene TRBV3-2) and J usage is TRBJ2-7; 9 positions agree with TRBD2. V shed 1 base, J shed 5 bases, and the junction held 3 bases outside the gene matches. CDR1 and CDR2 from the germline V gene are LGHDT and YNNKEL (reference sequence). The CDR3 has 14 amino acids. The CDR3 here is CASSQGSGSDEQYF. The CDR3 nucleotides are TGTGCCAGCAGCCAAGGTAGCGGGAGCGACGAGCAGTACTTC.

The chain links TRBV11-3 to TRBJ2-7; tentative D call: TRBD1 (5 bases). The CDR3 covers 13 residues. The V gene's germline CDR1 is SGHNT and CDR2 YENEEA. Trimming removed 1 base at V and 3 bases at J, with 7 bases between. CDR3 sequence: CASSLVTDYEQYF. The CDR3 nucleotides are TGTGCCAGCAGCTTAGTGACAGACTACGAGCAGTACTTC.

This clone was recorded only once. This sequence joins TRBV7-9 and TRBJ2-1; tentatively, D is TRBD2 (5 bases). This CDR3 contains 12 residues. V shed 8 bases and J shed 3 bases, with 8 bases lying between them. Germline CDR1 SEHNR, CDR2 FQNEAQ (reference sequence). CDR3 loop: CASAGNYNEQFF. For the CDR3, the DNA is TGTGCCAGCGCGGGCAACTACAATGAGCAGTTCTTC.

CDR3 in amino acids: CASIGLAGVGELFF. The CDR3 nucleotides are TGTGCCAGCATCGGACTAGCGGGAGTAGGGGAGCTGTTTTTT. The genes are TRBV6-5 and TRBJ2-2, with 13 bases aligning to TRBD2. CDR1 is MNHEY and CDR2 is SVGAGI in the germline V gene. V dropped 7 bases and J dropped 8; count of bases not matched to a gene: 4. The CDR3 is made up of 14 amino acids.

V and J are TRBV14 and TRBJ2-7; D might be TRBD1 (6 bases). Germline assignment: CDR1 SGHDN and CDR2 FVKESK. This CDR3 has 14 residues. Deletions cut 4 bases from V and 4 bases from J, with 14 bases between. The CDR3 loop is CASSRDRRGYEQYF. Here the CDR3 DNA reads TGTGCCAGCAGCCGAGACAGGCGTGGGTACGAGCAGTACTTC.

This chain links TRBV3-1 (or the pseudogene TRBV3-2) with TRBJ2-7; 10 bases agree with TRBD2. With 3 bases clipped from V and 2 bases from J, the junction kept 4 bases outside the gene matches. CDR3 size: 15 residues. Germline lookup yields CDR1 LGHDT and CDR2 YNNKEL (reference sequence). CDR3 protein: CASSHLAGEPYEQYF. CDR3 sequence (DNA): TGTGCCAGCAGCCATCTAGCGGGAGAACCCTACGAGCAGTACTTC.

The chain has TRBV4-1 and TRBJ2-3, with D perhaps TRBD2 (5 bases). Germline V gene data show CDR1 as MGHRA and CDR2 as YSYEKL. Trimming stripped 1 base from V and 0 bases from J, with 11 bases between. CDR3 size: 16 residues. The CDR3 reads CASSQAGGRSTDTQYF. CDR3 sequence (DNA): TGCGCCAGCAGCCAAGCTGGCGGGCGGAGCACAGATACGCAGTATTTT.

V usage is TRBV27 and J usage is TRBJ2-7; tentatively, D is TRBD2 (6 bases). V was trimmed by 5 bases and J by 6 bases, leaving 14 bases between them. Germline CDR1 is MNHEY and CDR2 is SMNVEV (reference sequence). This CDR3 is built from 13 residues. In nucleotides, the CDR3 is TGTGCCAGCAGTCCGGGAAGGCGGGGCGAGCAGTACTTC. Amino acids: CASSPGRRGEQYF.

As DNA, the CDR3 is TGTGCCAGCTCACCCGGGACAGGGGGTACTAATGAAAAACTGTTTTTT. This gives the protein CASSPGTGGTNEKLFF. This sequence joins TRBV18 and TRBJ1-4; 11 positions match TRBD1. Germline CDR1 and CDR2: KGHSH and LQKENI. The CDR3 is 16 residues long. Trimming took 3 bases from V and 2 from J; bases not matched to a gene: 2.

The rearrangement uses TRBV30 and TRBJ2-3; no firm D call. Trimming stripped 3 bases from V and 2 bases from J, with 15 bases between. Germline assignment: CDR1 GTSNPN and CDR2 SVGIG (reference sequence). This CDR3 contains 15 residues. CDR3 in DNA: TGTGCCTGGAGGATGTATGGTGGTAACACAGATACGCAGTATTTT. Amino acid sequence: CAWRMYGGNTDTQYF.

The chain links TRBV3-1 (or the pseudogene TRBV3-2) to TRBJ2-1, with D uncertain. The ends were cut back, 4 bases at V and 5 bases at J, with 12 bases in the middle. CDR1 and CDR2 from the germline V gene are LGHDT and YNNKEL (reference sequence). CDR3 length: 14 amino acids. CDR3 DNA: TGTGCCAGCAGCCCTCGGACCCCAAACAATGAGCAGTTCTTC. It translates to CASSPRTPNNEQFF.

The V gene is TRBV7-3, the J gene TRBJ1-1; D call uncertain. The CDR3 has 14 amino acids. Per the germline V gene, CDR1 is SGHTA and CDR2 is FQGTGA. Trimming removed 5 bases at V and 1 base at J, with 11 bases between. CDR3 bases: TGTGCCAGCAGCCTCGCCCGGGAGAACACTGAAGCTTTCTTT. This translates into CASSLARENTEAFF.

This clone appeared once. The DNA for the CDR3 is TGTGCCAGCAGTTACGGGGAGGGACAGGGTTTCCAGCCCCAGCATTTT. Translated: CASSYGEGQGFQPQHF. This rearrangement joins TRBV6-2 or TRBV6-3 to TRBJ1-5; 9 bases map to TRBD1. V trimming: 2 bases; J trimming: 7 bases; junction bases outside the gene matches: 9. The germline CDR1 and CDR2 sequences are MNHEY and SVGEGT. The CDR3 sequence is 16 residues long.

The J gene is TRBJ1-1, the V gene TRBV6-5; D uncertain. CDR1 and CDR2 from the germline V gene are MNHEY and SVGAGI. V lost 10 bases and J 0 bases, leaving 12 bases between the germline ends. The CDR3 spans 13 residues. In DNA form, the CDR3 reads TGTGCCATTCCCAATGGGATGAACACTGAAGCTTTCTTT. It translates to CAIPNGMNTEAFF.

The chain carries TRBV4-1 and TRBJ2-3; 8 nucleotides line up with TRBD2. V was pared by 3 bases and J by 7 bases, with 15 bases of the junction left unmatched. CDR1 and CDR2 (germline): MGHRA, YSYEKL. This CDR3 comprises 17 residues. CDR3 region: CASSQQDAGGTLYTQYF. The CDR3 DNA is TGCGCCAGCAGCCAGCAGGACGCGGGAGGTACTTTATATACGCAGTATTTT.

The rearrangement joins TRBV6-6 to TRBJ2-5; TRBD2 agrees at 7 bases. V shed 5 bases and J 2 bases; nucleotides not matched to a gene: 2. The CDR3 has 13 residues. Germline CDR1 reads MNHNY; CDR2 reads SVGAGI (reference sequence). CDR3 DNA: TGTGCCAGCAGTGGGACTATTCAAGAGACCCAGTACTTC. It encodes CASSGTIQETQYF.

The J gene is TRBJ2-1, the V gene TRBV27; 9 bases fit TRBD2. Germline CDR1 reads MNHEY; CDR2 reads SMNVEV (reference sequence). This CDR3 region has 15 residues. With 6 bases clipped from V and 5 bases from J, the junction kept 8 bases outside the gene matches. CDR3 bases: TGTGCCAGCAGGACAGGGACTAGCCCCCACAATGAGCAGTTCTTC. It specifies CASRTGTSPHNEQFF.

The J gene is TRBJ1-1, the V gene TRBV7-9, with 8 bases that match TRBD1. The CDR3 extends over 17 amino acids. Trimming at V came to 4 bases and at J to 4 bases, leaving 14 bases not matched to a gene. The germline gives CDR1 SEHNR, CDR2 FQNEAQ (reference sequence). Written as DNA, the CDR3 is TGTGCCAGCAGCTACCGAGGGGGACAGGTAGGGAGCACTGAAGCTTTCTTT. Translated: CASSYRGGQVGSTEAFF.